The 14 T cell receptor beta chains below were found in one sample sequenced in a study of blood T cell repertoires in COVID-19 (TCRdb year 2020). Libraries were constructed by the immunoSEQ multiplex PCR assay. In TCRdb, the immuneACCESS table is reduced to in-frame sequences with V and J assigned. These tables do not hold every clone; where another copy was compared, an unresolved V gene accounts for under half, and the others remain unexplained. The sample table contains under 300,000 clones; only one count was recorded for 80% to 85% of them. The ten largest make up roughly 2.9% of the sample. The sequencing input was peripheral blood. The origin of the receptors is a woman in her sixties with active or convalescent COVID-19.

The chain joins TRBV6-4 to TRBJ1-6; tentative D call: TRBD1 (6 bases). Germline CDR1 and CDR2: MRHNA and SNTAGT. The CDR3 contains 12 residues. V lost 5 bases, J lost 7 bases, and 6 bases lay in between. The CDR3 loop is CASSQGNSPLHF. For the CDR3, the DNA is TGTGCCAGCAGTCAGGGGAATTCACCCCTCCACTTT.

This clone has only one observation. The chain couples TRBV7-2 to TRBJ2-5; 9 bases map to TRBD2. Trimming at V came to 0 bases and at J to 2 bases, leaving 4 bases not matched to a gene. The CDR3 runs 16 residues. Germline values: CDR1 SGHTA, CDR2 FQGNSA. CDR3 coding DNA: TGTGCCAGCAGCTTAGCGTTGCGGGGGGGGCAAGAGACCCAGTACTTC. Translated, it gives CASSLALRGGQETQYF.

This clone appeared a few times. V is TRBV4-3 and J is TRBJ1-3, with a tentative D call TRBD1 (5 bases). V shed 3 bases and J shed 2 bases, with 14 bases lying between them. The CDR3 runs to 16 residues. Germline-derived CDR1 and CDR2 are LGHNA and YSLEER. The CDR3 sequence: CASSQGLGAPGNTIYF. For the CDR3, the DNA is TGCGCCAGCAGCCAGGGACTAGGGGCCCCTGGAAACACCATATATTTT.

The chain combines TRBV7-8 with TRBJ2-7; D is possibly TRBD1 (5 bases). Trimming shortened V by 4 bases and J by 4 bases, and 17 bases separated the two germline ends. CDR3 size: 15 residues. Germline-derived CDR1 and CDR2 are SGHVS and FQNEAQ. The CDR3 nucleotides are TGTGCCAGCAGCTCAGCAAGGGGTGTCGGTTACGAGCAGTACTTC. It yields the protein CASSSARGVGYEQYF.

The chain couples TRBV14 to TRBJ1-1; D remains unclear. Trimming stripped 6 bases from V and 4 bases from J, with 18 bases between. Germline CDR1 SGHDN, CDR2 FVKESK. The CDR3 extends over 15 amino acids. Here the CDR3 reads CASSRGPFEGTEAFF. CDR3 DNA: TGTGCCAGCAGTCGAGGGCCGTTCGAGGGCACTGAAGCTTTCTTT.

The gene calls are TRBV6-5 and TRBJ1-2; a weak D match, TRBD1 (5 bases). V was trimmed by 5 bases and J by 1 base, leaving 14 bases between them. Germline V gives CDR1 MNHEY, CDR2 SVGAGI. This CDR3 contains 15 residues. The CDR3 region is CASSLAVGGNYGYTF. The CDR3 coding sequence is TGTGCCAGCAGTCTCGCCGTCGGGGGTAACTATGGCTACACCTTC.

The chain has TRBV9 and TRBJ2-7; TRBD1 matches 8 bases. CDR1 SGDLS and CDR2 YYNGEE come from the germline V gene. Trimming at V came to 4 bases and at J to 5 bases, leaving 11 bases not matched to a gene. The CDR3 covers 15 residues. CDR3 coding DNA: TGTGCCAGCAGCTACCAGGGGGCAAAGGGGGACGAGCAGTACTTC. It specifies CASSYQGAKGDEQYF.

The chain combines TRBV5-6 with TRBJ1-2, with 9 positions matching TRBD1. The junction had 3 bases not matched to a gene; V was cut back by 4 bases and J by 2 bases. The CDR3 runs 14 residues. Looked up from germline, CDR1 is SGHDT and CDR2 is YYEEEE. In DNA, the CDR3 is TGTGCCAGCAGCCCTGGGACAGGGAACTATGGCTACACCTTC. Its protein is CASSPGTGNYGYTF.

The table lists this clone with a count of one. The chain joins TRBV9 to TRBJ2-3; TRBD2 agrees at 15 bases. V shed 4 bases and J 5 bases; nucleotides not matched to a gene: 11. The length of the CDR3 is 18 residues. From germline, CDR1 is SGDLS and CDR2 YYNGEE. For the CDR3, the DNA is TGTGCCAGCAGCCATACCGGGACTAGCGGGGGGCCGGGAGATACGCAGTATTTT. Amino acids: CASSHTGTSGGPGDTQYF.

The chain employs TRBV7-3 and TRBJ2-2, with D unresolved. This CDR3 contains 14 residues. Deletions cut 2 bases from V and 4 bases from J, with 8 bases between. The V gene's germline CDR1 is SGHTA and CDR2 FQGTGA. CDR3 loop: CASSLSRSTGELFF. The DNA of the CDR3 is TGTGCCAGCAGCTTATCGAGGAGCACCGGGGAGCTGTTTTTT.

The V call is TRBV2, the J call TRBJ1-4; 7 nucleotides align to TRBD1. V shed 5 bases and J 4 bases; nucleotides not matched to a gene: 7. The CDR3 is 15 amino acids. Germline V gene data show CDR1 as SNHLY and CDR2 as FYNNEI. DNA of the CDR3: TGTGCCAGCAGTTTCCTCCGGGACAGTAATGAAAAACTGTTTTTT. Its translation: CASSFLRDSNEKLFF.

The chain recombines TRBV12-3 or TRBV12-4 with TRBJ2-1; weak D call: TRBD2 (6 bases). The CDR3 runs to 13 residues. V shed 5 bases and J shed 1 base, with 6 bases lying between them. The DNA of the CDR3 is TGTGCCAGCAGTGGGACTTCCTACAATGAGCAGTTCTTC. This translates into CASSGTSYNEQFF.

The CDR3 region has the DNA TGTGCCAGCAGCTTAATGGGGGCATCCGCATCCTACAATGAGCAGTTCTTC. Residues: CASSLMGASASYNEQFF. This chain links TRBV7-3 with TRBJ2-1, with D possibly matching TRBD1 (6 bases). Germline V gene sequence: CDR1 SGHTA, CDR2 FQGTGA. With 1 base removed from V and 1 base from J, the gap between germline ends came to 14 bases. This CDR3 has 17 amino acids. Drawing the rest from reference TRBV7-3 and TRBJ2-1, the complete variable domain is GAGVSQTPSNKVTEKGKYVELRCDPISGHTALYWYRQSLGQGPEFLIYFQGTGAADDSGLPNDRFFAVRPEGSVSTLKIQRTERGDSAVYLCASSLMGASASYNEQFFGPGTRLTVL.

J is TRBJ2-1 and V is TRBV27; 9 bases fit TRBD2. With V trimmed by 5 bases and J by 7 bases, 9 bases remained unmatched. The V gene's germline CDR1 is MNHEY and CDR2 SMNVEV (reference sequence). The CDR3 is 15 residues long. The CDR3: CASSPALAGLNEQFF. Written as DNA, the CDR3 is TGTGCCAGCAGTCCCGCCCTAGCGGGGCTGAATGAGCAGTTCTTC.